These 2 T cell receptor beta chains were sequenced from one sample in a study of tumor and adjacent non-tumor tissue in lung cancer. Three rounds of nested PCR, following a modified ARM-PCR protocol, produced the TCRbeta library. TCRdb reanalysed the multiplex PCR reads using MiXCR and keeps one entry per CDR3 protein. The data show tens of thousands of distinct CDR3 sequences, with more than 75% seen just once and less than 50% held by the top ten. This sample's RNA came from whole unsorted tissue. The normal lung tissue was taken more than 3 cm from the tumor edge. Sequences were obtained from distant non-tumor lung tissue. All receptors derive from a man between 60 and 75 years old with non-small cell lung cancer.

Concerning this clonotype: At one end, the junction sequence differs from germline, possibly due to a read error. The CDR3 nucleotides are TGTTCCAGTAGTTACAATATACGCGTGAGTTTCCCCCCTGAGCAGTTCTTC. It codes for CSSSYNIRVSFPPEQFF. The rearrangement uses TRBV6-2 or TRBV6-3 and TRBJ2-1; D unclear. The CDR3 consists of 17 residues. Germline V gives CDR1 MNHEY, CDR2 SVGEGT.

The chain combines TRBV6-5 with TRBJ2-7, with D possibly called TRBD1 or TRBD2 (5 bases each). This CDR3 has 14 residues. Per germline, CDR1 MNHEY and CDR2 SVGAGI. Trimming cost V 6 bases and J 3 bases, with 15 bases left between them. The CDR3 region has the DNA TGTGCCAGCAGCGATAGACGGGGCCTCTACGAGCAGTACTTC. Amino acids: CASSDRRGLYEQYF.